Sequencing of this T cell receptor (beta chain) was carried out in a study of blood T cell repertoires in COVID-19. In the study overall: Acute and convalescent COVID-19 specimens originated in the United States, Italy and Spain. The cDNA or gDNA used as material had been derived from T cells, B-cell-depleted T cells, or PBMCs.

As processed by the authors: For nucleated cells, counts were estimated from reference gene primer amplification. Profiling relied on immunoSEQ multiplex PCR, and the TCRdb table lists in-frame clones only, not all of them. D and trimming come from the DNA, and the V and J calls and clone size come from that table. The repertoire holds approximately 140,000 clones, approximately 84% seen once, with under 2.5% in the top ten. The length of the CDR3 is 13 residues. CDR1 and CDR2 (germline): GTSNPN, SVGIG (reference sequence). The J segment lost 2 bases and the V segment lost 5 bases, leaving 6 bases of the junction unmatched.

The sequenced material came from peripheral blood. The chain is built from TRBV30 and TRBJ2-7; 7 positions agree with TRBD1. This TCR was recovered from a man in his 70s with acute or convalescent COVID-19. CDR3 loop: CAWGQDKTYEQYF. CDR3 DNA: TGTGCCTGGGGACAGGACAAAACCTACGAGCAGTACTTC. Based on the CDR3 plus reference TRBV30 and TRBJ2-7, the full variable domain is SQTIHQWPATLVQPVGSPLSLECTVEGTSNPNLYWYRQAAGRGLQLLFYSVGIGQISSEVPQNLSASRPQDRQFILSSKKLLLSDSGFYLCAWGQDKTYEQYFGPGTRLTVT.